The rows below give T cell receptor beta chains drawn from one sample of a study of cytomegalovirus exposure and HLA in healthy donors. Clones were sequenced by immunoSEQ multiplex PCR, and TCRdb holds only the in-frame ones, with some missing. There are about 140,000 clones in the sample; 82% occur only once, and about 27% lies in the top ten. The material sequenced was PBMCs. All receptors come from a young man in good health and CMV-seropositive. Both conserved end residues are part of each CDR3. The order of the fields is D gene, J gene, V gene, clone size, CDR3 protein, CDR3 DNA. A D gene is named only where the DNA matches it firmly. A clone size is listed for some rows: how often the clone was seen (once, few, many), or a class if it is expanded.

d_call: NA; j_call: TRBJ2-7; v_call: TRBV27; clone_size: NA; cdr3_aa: CASSWGRDYEQYF; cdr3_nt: TGTGCCAGCAGTTGGGGCAGGGACTACGAGCAGTACTTC
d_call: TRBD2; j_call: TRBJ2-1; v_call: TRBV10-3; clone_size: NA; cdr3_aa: CAINLSGGAVNEQFF; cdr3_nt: TGTGCCATCAACCTTAGCGGGGGGGCCGTCAATGAGCAGTTCTTC
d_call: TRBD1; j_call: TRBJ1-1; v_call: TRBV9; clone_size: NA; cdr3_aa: CASSARDRDVNTEAFF; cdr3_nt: TGTGCCAGCAGCGCCCGGGACAGGGACGTGAACACTGAAGCTTTCTTT
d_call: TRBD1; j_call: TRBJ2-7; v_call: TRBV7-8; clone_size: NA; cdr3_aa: CASSPRTGATYEQYF; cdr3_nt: TGTGCCAGCAGCCCGCGGACAGGCGCCACCTACGAGCAGTACTTC
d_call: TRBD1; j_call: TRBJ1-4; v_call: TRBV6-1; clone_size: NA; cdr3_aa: CASSAGQGKATNEKLFF; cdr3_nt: TGTGCCAGCAGTGCCGGACAGGGAAAGGCAACTAATGAAAAACTGTTTTTT
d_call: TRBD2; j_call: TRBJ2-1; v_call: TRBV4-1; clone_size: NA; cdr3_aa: CASSQAGLRGGEQFF; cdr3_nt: TGCGCCAGCAGCCAAGCGGGACTACGGGGGGGTGAGCAGTTCTTC
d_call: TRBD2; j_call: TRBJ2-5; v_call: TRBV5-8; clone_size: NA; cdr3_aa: CASSLSGAQSGTQYF; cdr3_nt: TGTGCCAGCAGCTTGAGCGGGGCCCAAAGCGGGACCCAGTACTTC
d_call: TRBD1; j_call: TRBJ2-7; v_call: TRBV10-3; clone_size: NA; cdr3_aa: CAISEIDRANYEQYF; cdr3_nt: TGTGCCATCAGTGAGATCGACAGGGCAAATTACGAGCAGTACTTC
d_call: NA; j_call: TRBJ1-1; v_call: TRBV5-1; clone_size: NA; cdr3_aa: CASSLSRDTNLNTEAFF; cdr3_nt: TGCGCCAGCAGCTTGTCCAGGGACACTAATTTGAACACTGAAGCTTTCTTT
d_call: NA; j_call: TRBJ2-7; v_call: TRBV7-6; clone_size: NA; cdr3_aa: CASSLSEDYYEQYF; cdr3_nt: TGTGCCAGCAGCTTAAGTGAGGATTACTACGAGCAGTACTTC
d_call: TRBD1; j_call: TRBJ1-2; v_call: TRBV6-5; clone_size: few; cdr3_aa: CASRTGAGYTF; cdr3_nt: TGTGCCAGCAGGACAGGGGCCGGCTACACCTTC
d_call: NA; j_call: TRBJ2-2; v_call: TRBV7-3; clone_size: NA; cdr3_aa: CASSLGRNTGELFF; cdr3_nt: TGTGCCAGCAGCTTAGGCAGAAACACCGGGGAGCTGTTTTTT
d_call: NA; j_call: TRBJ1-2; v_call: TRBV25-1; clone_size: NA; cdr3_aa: CASSAGTNYGYTF; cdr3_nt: TGTGCCAGCAGCGCGGGGACTAACTATGGCTACACCTTC
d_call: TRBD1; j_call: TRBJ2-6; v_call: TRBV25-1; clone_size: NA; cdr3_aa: CASSDRQGGAQANVLTF; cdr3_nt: TGTGCCAGCAGTGACCGACAGGGGGGCGCCCAGGCCAACGTCCTGACTTTC
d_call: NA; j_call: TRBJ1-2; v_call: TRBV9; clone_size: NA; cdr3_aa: CASSLSPRAPYGYTF; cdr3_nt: TGTGCCAGCAGCCTAAGTCCGAGGGCTCCCTATGGCTACACCTTC
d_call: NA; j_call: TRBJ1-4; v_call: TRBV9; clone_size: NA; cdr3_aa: CASSVADEKLFF; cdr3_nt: TGTGCCAGCAGCGTAGCGGATGAAAAACTGTTTTTT
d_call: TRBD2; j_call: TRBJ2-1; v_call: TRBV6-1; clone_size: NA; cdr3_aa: CASSEMGGSYNEQFF; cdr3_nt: TGTGCCAGCAGTGAAATGGGGGGGTCCTACAATGAGCAGTTCTTC
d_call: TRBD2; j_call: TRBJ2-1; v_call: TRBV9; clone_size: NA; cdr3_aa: CASSASLIAGARREQFF; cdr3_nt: TGTGCCAGCAGCGCCTCGTTGATAGCGGGGGCCCGTCGCGAGCAGTTCTTC
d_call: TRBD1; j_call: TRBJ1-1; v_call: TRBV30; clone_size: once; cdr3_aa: CAWSVGQGENTEAFF; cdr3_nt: TGTGCCTGGAGTGTAGGGCAGGGGGAGAACACTGAAGCTTTCTTT
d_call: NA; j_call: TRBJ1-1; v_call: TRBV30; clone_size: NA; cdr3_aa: CAWSDSPNTEAFF; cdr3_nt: TGTGCCTGGAGTGACAGCCCGAACACTGAAGCTTTCTTT
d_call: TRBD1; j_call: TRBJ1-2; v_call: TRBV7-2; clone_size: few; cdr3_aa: CASSPQGAQGYTF; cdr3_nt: TGTGCCAGCAGCCCACAGGGGGCGCAGGGCTACACCTTC
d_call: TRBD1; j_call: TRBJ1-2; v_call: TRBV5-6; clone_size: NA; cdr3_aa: CASSLGDRHNYGYTF; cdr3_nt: TGTGCCAGCAGCTTGGGGGACAGACATAACTATGGCTACACCTTC
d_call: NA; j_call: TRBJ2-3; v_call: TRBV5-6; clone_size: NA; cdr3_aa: CASSLGGAGPGDTQYF; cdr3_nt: TGTGCCAGCAGCTTGGGTGGGGCGGGACCGGGAGATACGCAGTATTTT
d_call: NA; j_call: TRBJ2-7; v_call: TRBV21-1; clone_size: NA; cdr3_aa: CASSTRGLADYEQYF; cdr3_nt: TGTGCCAGCAGCACTCGAGGACTAGCGGACTACGAGCAGTACTTC
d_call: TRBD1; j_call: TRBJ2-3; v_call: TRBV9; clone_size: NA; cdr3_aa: CASSVSQGAAADTQYF; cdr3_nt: TGTGCCAGCAGCGTGTCGCAGGGGGCGGCCGCAGATACGCAGTATTTT
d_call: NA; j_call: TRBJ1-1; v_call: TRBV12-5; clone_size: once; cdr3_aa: CASGLVLQGRTEAFF; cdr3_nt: TGTGCTAGTGGTTTGGTACTGCAGGGCCGCACTGAAGCTTTCTTT
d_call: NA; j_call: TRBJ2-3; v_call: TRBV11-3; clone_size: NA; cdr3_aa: CASSSDNSDTQYF; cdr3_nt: TGTGCCAGCAGCTCCGACAATTCAGATACGCAGTATTTT
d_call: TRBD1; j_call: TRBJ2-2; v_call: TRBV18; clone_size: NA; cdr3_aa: CASSPGQGADTGELFF; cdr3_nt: TGTGCCAGCTCACCTGGTCAGGGGGCGGACACCGGGGAGCTGTTTTTT
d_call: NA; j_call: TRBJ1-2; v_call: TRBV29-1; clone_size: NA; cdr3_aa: CSVGGGYSDGYTF; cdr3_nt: TGCAGCGTTGGGGGGGGGTACTCGGATGGCTACACCTTC
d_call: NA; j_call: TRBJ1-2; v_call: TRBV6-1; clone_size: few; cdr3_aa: CASSFLLRGGYGYTF; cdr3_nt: TGTGCCAGCAGTTTCCTCCTTAGAGGGGGCTATGGCTACACCTTC
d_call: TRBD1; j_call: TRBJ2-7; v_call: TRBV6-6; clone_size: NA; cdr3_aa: CASRPGGSEQYF; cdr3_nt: TGTGCCAGCAGGCCAGGGGGCTCGGAGCAGTACTTC
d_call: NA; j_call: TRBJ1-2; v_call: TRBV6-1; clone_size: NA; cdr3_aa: CASRLINPEGYTF; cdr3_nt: TGTGCCAGCAGACTAATCAACCCGGAGGGCTACACCTTC
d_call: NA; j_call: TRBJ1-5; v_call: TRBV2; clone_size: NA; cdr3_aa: CASSGIAYSNQPQHF; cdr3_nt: TGTGCCAGCAGTGGGATAGCTTATAGCAATCAGCCCCAGCATTTT